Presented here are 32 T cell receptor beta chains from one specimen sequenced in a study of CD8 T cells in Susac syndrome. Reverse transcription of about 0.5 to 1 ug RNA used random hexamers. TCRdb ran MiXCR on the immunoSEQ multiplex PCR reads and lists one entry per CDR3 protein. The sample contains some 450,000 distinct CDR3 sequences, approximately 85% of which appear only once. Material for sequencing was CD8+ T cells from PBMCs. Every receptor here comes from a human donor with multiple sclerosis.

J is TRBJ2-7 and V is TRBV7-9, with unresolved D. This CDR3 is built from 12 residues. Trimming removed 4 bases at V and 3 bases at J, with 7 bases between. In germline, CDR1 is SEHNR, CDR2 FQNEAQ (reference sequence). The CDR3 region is CASSSMDYEQYF. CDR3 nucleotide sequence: TGTGCCAGCAGCTCCATGGACTACGAGCAGTACTTC.

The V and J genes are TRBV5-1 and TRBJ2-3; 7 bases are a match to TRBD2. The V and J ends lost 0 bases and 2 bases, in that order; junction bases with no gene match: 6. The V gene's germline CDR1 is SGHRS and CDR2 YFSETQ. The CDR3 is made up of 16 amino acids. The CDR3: CASSLGLADTTDTQYF. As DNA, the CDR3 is TGCGCCAGCAGCTTGGGGCTAGCGGATACCACAGATACGCAGTATTTT.

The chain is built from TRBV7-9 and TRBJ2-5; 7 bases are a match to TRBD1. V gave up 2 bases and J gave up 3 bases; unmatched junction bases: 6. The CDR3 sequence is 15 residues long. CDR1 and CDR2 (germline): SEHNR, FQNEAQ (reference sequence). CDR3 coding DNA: TGTGCCAGCAGCTTAATCGGGCAGGGGGAAGAGACCCAGTACTTC. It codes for CASSLIGQGEETQYF.

The CDR3: CASGLTGDGYTF. The CDR3 coding sequence is TGTGCCAGCGGACTCACAGGCGACGGCTACACCTTC. The genes are TRBV5-6 and TRBJ1-2; D is perhaps TRBD1 (5 bases). CDR3 length: 12 amino acids. Deletions cut 7 bases from V and 8 bases from J, with 15 bases between. Germline-derived CDR1 and CDR2 are SGHDT and YYEEEE.

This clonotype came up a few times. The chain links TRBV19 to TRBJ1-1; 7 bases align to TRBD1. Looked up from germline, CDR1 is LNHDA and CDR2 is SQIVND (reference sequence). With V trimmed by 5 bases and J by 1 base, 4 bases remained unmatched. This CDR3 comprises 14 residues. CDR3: CASSLRTGNTEAFF. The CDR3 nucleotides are TGTGCCAGTAGTCTACGGACAGGGAACACTGAAGCTTTCTTT. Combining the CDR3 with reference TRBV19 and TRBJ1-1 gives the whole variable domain DGGITQSPKYLFRKEGQNVTLSCEQNLNHDAMYWYRQDPGQGLRLIYYSQIVNDFQKGDIAEGYSVSREKKESFPLTVTSAQKNPTAFYLCASSLRTGNTEAFFGQGTRLTVV.

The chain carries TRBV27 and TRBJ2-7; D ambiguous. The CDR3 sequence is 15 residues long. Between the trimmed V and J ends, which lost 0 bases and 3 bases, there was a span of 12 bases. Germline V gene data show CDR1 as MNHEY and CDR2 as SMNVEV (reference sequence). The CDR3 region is CASSLSNSRFYEQYF. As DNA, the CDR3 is TGTGCCAGCAGTTTATCCAACAGCAGGTTCTACGAGCAGTACTTC.

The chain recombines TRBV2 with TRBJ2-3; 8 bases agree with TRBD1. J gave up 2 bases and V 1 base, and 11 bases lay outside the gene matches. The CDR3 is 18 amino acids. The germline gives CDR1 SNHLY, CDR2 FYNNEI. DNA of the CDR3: TGTGCCAGCAGTGAAGGTCAGGGGGCGAAGTCTTTCACAGATACGCAGTATTTT. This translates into CASSEGQGAKSFTDTQYF.

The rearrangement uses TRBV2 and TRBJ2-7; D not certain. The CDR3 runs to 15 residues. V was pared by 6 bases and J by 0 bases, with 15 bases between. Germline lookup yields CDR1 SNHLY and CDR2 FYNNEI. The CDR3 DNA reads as TGTGCCAGCAGCTACGAATTTTCTCTCTCCTACGAGCAGTACTTC. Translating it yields CASSYEFSLSYEQYF.

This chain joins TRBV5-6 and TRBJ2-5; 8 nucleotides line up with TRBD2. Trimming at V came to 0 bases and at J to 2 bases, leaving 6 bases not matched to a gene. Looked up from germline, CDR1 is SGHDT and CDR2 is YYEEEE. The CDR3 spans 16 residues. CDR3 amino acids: CASSLEGGGTQETQYF. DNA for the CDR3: TGTGCCAGCAGCTTGGAGGGCGGGGGGACTCAAGAGACCCAGTACTTC.

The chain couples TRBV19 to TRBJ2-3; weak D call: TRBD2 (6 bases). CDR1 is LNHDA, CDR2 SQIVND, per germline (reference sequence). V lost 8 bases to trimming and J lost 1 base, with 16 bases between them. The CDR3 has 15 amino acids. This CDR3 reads CASGTSSLGTDTQYF. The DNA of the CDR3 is TGTGCCAGTGGGACTTCCTCCCTCGGCACAGATACGCAGTATTTT.

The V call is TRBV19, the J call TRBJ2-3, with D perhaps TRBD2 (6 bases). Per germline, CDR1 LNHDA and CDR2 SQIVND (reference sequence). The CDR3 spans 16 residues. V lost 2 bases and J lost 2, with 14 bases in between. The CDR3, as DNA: TGTGCCAGTAGTATAATCTTCGGAGGGATCACAGATACGCAGTATTTT. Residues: CASSIIFGGITDTQYF. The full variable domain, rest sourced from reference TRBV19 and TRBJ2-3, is DGGITQSPKYLFRKEGQNVTLSCEQNLNHDAMYWYRQDPGQGLRLIYYSQIVNDFQKGDIAEGYSVSREKKESFPLTVTSAQKNPTAFYLCASSIIFGGITDTQYFGPGTRLTVL.

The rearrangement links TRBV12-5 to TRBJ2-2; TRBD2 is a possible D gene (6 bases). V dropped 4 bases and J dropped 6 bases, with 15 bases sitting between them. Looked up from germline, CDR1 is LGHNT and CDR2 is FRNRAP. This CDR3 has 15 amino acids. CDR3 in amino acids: CASGSEGWFAGELFF. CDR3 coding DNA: TGTGCTAGTGGTTCGGAGGGGTGGTTCGCCGGGGAGCTGTTTTTT.

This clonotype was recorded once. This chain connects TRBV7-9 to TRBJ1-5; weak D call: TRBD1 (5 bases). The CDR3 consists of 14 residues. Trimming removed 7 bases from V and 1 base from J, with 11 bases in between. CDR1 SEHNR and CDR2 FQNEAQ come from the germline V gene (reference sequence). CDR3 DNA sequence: TGTGCCAGCATGGGGCCCGGGAGCAATCAGCCCCAGCATTTT. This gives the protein CASMGPGSNQPQHF.

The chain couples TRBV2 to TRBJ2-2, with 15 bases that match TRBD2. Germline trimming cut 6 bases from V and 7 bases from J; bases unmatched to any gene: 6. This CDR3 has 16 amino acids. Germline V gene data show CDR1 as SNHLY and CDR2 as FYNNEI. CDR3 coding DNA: TGTGCCAGCAGGGATCCGGGACTAGCGGGAGGCGGGGAGCTGTTTTTT. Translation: CASRDPGLAGGGELFF.

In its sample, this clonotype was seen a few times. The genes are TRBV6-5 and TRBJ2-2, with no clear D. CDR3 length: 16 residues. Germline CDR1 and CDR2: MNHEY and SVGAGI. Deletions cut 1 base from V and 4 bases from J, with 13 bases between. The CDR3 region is CASSYYSPESTGELFF. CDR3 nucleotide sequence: TGTGCCAGCAGTTACTATAGCCCAGAGAGCACCGGGGAGCTGTTTTTT.

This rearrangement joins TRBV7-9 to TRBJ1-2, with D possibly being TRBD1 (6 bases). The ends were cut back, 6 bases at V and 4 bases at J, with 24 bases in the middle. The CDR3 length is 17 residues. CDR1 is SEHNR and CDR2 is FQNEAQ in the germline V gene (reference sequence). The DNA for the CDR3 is TGTGCCAGCAGGAGTCAAAATCTGGGGGGCCAACTCTATGGCTACACCTTC. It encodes CASRSQNLGGQLYGYTF. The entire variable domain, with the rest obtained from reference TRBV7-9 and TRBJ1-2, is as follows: DTGVSQNPRHKITKRGQNVTFRCDPISEHNRLYWYRQTLGQGPEFLTYFQNEAQLEKSRLLSDRFSAERPKGSFSTLEIQRTEQGDSAMYLCASRSQNLGGQLYGYTFGSGTRLTVV.

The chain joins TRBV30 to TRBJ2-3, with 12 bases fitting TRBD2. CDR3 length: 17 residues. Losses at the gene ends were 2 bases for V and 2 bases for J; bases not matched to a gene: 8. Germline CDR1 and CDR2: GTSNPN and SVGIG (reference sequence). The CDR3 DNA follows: TGTGCCTGGAGTTCGACTAGCGGGGGCCGAGACACAGATACGCAGTATTTT. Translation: CAWSSTSGGRDTDTQYF.

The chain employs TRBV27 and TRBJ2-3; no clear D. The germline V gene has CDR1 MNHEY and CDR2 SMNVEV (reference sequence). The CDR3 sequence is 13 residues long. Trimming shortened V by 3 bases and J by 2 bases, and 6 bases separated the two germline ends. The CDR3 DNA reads TGTGCCAGCAGTTTTATGGTCACAGATACGCAGTATTTT. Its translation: CASSFMVTDTQYF.

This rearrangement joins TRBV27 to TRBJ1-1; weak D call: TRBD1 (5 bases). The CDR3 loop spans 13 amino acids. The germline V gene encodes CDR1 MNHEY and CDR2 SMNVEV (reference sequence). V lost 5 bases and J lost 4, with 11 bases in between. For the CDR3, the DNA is TGTGCCAGCAGTGTCAACAGGTCCACTGAAGCTTTCTTT. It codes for CASSVNRSTEAFF.

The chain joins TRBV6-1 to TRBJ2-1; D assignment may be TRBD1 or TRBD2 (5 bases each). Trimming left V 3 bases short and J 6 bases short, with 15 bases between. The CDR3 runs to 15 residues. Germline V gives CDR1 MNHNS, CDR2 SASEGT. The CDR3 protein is CASSEGPETLNEQFF. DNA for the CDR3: TGTGCCAGCAGTGAGGGACCCGAGACCCTCAATGAGCAGTTCTTC.

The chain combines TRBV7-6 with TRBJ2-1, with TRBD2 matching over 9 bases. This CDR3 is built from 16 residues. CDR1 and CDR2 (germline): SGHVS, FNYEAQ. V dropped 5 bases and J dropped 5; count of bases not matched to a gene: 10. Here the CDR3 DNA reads TGTGCCAGCAGCCCCGCAGCGGGGGGTAGCAACAATGAGCAGTTCTTC. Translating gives CASSPAAGGSNNEQFF.

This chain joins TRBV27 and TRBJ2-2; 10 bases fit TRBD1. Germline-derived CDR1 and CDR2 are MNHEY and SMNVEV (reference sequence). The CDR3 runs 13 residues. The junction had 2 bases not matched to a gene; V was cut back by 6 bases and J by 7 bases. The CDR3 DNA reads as TGTGCCAGCAGCTGGGACAGGGGCGGGGAGCTGTTTTTT. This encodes CASSWDRGGELFF.

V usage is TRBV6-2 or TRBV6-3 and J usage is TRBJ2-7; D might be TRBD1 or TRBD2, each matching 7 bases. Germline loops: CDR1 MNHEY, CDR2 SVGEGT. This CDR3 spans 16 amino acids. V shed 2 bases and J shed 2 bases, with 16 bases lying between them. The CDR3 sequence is CASSYGLDRVAYEQYF. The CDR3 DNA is TGTGCCAGCAGTTACGGACTAGACAGGGTGGCCTACGAGCAGTACTTC.

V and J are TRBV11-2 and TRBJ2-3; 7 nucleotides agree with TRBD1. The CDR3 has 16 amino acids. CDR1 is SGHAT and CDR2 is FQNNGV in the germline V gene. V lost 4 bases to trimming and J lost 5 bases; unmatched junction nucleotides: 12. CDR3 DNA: TGTGCCAGCAGCTCATGGTCGTCTGGGGACAGAGATACGCAGTATTTT. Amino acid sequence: CASSSWSSGDRDTQYF.

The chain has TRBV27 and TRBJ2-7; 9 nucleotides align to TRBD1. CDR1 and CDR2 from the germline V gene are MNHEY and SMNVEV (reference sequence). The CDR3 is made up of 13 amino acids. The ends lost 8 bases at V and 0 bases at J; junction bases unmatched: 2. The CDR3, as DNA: TGTGCCAGCGAGGGACAGGGCTCCTACGAGCAGTACTTC. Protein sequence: CASEGQGSYEQYF.

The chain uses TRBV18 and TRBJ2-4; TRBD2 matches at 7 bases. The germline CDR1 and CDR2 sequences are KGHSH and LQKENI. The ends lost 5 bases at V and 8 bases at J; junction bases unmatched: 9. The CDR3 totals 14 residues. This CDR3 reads CASSVAGLTDIQYF. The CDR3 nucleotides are TGTGCCAGCTCAGTAGCGGGCCTTACGGACATTCAGTACTTC.

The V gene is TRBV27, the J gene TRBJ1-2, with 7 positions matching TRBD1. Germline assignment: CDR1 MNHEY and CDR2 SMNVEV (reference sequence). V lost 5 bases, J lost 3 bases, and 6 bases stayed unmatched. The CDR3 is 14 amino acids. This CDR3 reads CASSPLGTDYGYTF. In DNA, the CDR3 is TGTGCCAGCAGTCCACTCGGGACAGACTATGGCTACACCTTC.

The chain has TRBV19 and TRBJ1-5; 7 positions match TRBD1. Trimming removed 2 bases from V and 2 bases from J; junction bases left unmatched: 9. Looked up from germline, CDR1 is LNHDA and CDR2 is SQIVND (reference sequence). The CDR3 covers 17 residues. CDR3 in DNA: TGTGCCAGTAGTATATGGCAGGGGGGAGTGGGCAATCAGCCCCAGCATTTT. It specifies CASSIWQGGVGNQPQHF.

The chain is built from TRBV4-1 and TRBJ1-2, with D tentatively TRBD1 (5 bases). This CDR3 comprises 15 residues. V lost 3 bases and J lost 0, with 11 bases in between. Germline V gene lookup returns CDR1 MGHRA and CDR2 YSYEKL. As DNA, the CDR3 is TGCGCCAGCAGCCATATCCCGGGGGCTAACTATGGCTACACCTTC. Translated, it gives CASSHIPGANYGYTF.

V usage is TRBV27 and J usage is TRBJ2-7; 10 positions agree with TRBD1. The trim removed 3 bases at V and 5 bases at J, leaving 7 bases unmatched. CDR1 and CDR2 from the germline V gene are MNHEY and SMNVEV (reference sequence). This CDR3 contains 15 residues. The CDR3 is CASSFLGTGDDEQYF. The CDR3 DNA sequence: TGTGCCAGCAGTTTCCTCGGGACAGGGGACGACGAGCAGTACTTC.

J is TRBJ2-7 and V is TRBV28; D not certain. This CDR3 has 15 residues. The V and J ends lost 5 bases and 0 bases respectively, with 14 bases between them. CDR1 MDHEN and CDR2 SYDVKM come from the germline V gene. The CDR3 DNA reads TGTGCCAGCAGTCCGAGGACGGTAAGCTCCTACGAGCAGTACTTC. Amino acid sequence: CASSPRTVSSYEQYF. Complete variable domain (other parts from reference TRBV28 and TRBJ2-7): DVKVTQSSRYLVKRTGEKVFLECVQDMDHENMFWYRQDPGLGLRLIYFSYDVKMKEKGDIPEGYSVSREKKERFSLILESASTNQTSMYLCASSPRTVSSYEQYFGPGTRLTVT.

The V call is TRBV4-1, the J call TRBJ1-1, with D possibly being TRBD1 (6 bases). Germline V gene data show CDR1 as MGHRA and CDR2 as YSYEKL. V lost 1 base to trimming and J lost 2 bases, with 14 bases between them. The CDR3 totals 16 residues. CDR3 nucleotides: TGCGCCAGCAGCCAAGTCTTTGGGACAATCAACACTGAAGCTTTCTTT. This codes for CASSQVFGTINTEAFF.